One sample yielded the 29 T cell receptor beta chains listed below, sequenced in a study of HIV-infected children after antiretroviral therapy interruption. Treatment noted: PENTA 11 planned treatment interruption arm or continuous ART arm. RNA-based 3' RACE libraries used unique molecular identifiers. MiXCR, run by TCRdb on the 3' RACE reads, gives a single entry per CDR3 protein. The sample contains 40,000 to 50,000 distinct CDR3 sequences, approximately 4.3% of which appear only once. The material sequenced was CD45RA+ CD4+ T cells from PBMCs, pooled from several time points, taken from a donor given antiretroviral therapy, either interrupted or continuous. Described subset: naive CD4+ CD45RA+ CD45RO- T cells. Receptors were obtained from a pool of human donors with HIV.

This clonotype was detected many times. This chain links TRBV6-5 with TRBJ1-1, with D unresolved. The germline CDR1 and CDR2 sequences are MNHEY and SVGAGI. Trimming took 4 bases from V and 1 from J, leaving 10 bases between them. This CDR3 comprises 14 residues. CDR3 bases: TGTGCCAGCAGTTCCCTGACAACGAACACTGAAGCTTTCTTT. Protein sequence: CASSSLTTNTEAFF.

The V call is TRBV2, the J call TRBJ1-2; maybe TRBD1 (5 bases). This CDR3 has 13 amino acids. The V end lost 9 bases, the J end lost 6 bases, and 17 bases lay between the germline ends. Per germline, CDR1 SNHLY and CDR2 FYNNEI. The DNA of the CDR3 is TGTGCCAGAGACAGAACAAACGGAGATGGCTACACCTTC. Protein product: CARDRTNGDGYTF.

This clonotype was detected ten times or more. This rearrangement joins TRBV5-1 to TRBJ2-5; D unclear. Germline V lookup: CDR1 SGHRS, CDR2 YFSETQ. This CDR3 has 15 amino acids. V was trimmed by 1 base and J by 0 bases, leaving 10 bases between them. CDR3 nucleotide sequence: TGCGCCAGCAGCTTGAGCAATTCGTACCAAGAGACCCAGTACTTC. Its protein is CASSLSNSYQETQYF.

This clonotype has ten or more counts. The chain recombines TRBV20-1 with TRBJ2-1; perhaps TRBD2 as D (5 bases). The ends were cut back, 5 bases at V and 0 bases at J, with 11 bases in the middle. Per the germline V gene, CDR1 is DFQATT and CDR2 is SNEGSKA (reference sequence). The CDR3 totals 14 residues. This CDR3 reads CSAGGLSSYNEQFF. DNA of the CDR3: TGCAGTGCTGGAGGTCTTAGCTCCTACAATGAGCAGTTCTTC.

This clonotype showed up many times. J is TRBJ2-7 and V is TRBV12-3 or TRBV12-4; 7 bases line up with TRBD1. Losses at the gene ends were 7 bases for V and 6 bases for J; bases not matched to a gene: 9. The CDR3 runs to 13 residues. CDR3 protein: CASKIQGFGEQYF. For the CDR3, the DNA is TGTGCCAGCAAGATACAGGGGTTTGGCGAGCAGTACTTC.

This clonotype was observed many times. The chain joins TRBV19 to TRBJ2-2; D gene uncertain. The length of the CDR3 is 14 residues. Germline V lookup: CDR1 LNHDA, CDR2 SQIVND (reference sequence). V lost 3 bases and J lost 6, with 11 bases in between. The CDR3 bases are TGTGCCAGTAGTATTCTGGAGTGGTCCGGGGAGCTGTTTTTT. Its translation is CASSILEWSGELFF.

This chain joins TRBV12-5 and TRBJ2-3; the D is unclear. The V and J ends lost 0 bases and 0 bases respectively, with 10 bases between them. Germline CDR1 and CDR2: LGHNT and FRNRAP. CDR3 length: 16 amino acids. The CDR3, as DNA: TGTGCTAGTGGTTTGGTCCTCGGCTACAGCACAGATACGCAGTATTTT. Its protein product is CASGLVLGYSTDTQYF.

This sequence joins TRBV7-9 and TRBJ2-3, with D hard to call. This CDR3 has 12 residues. The V gene's germline CDR1 is SEHNR and CDR2 FQNEAQ (reference sequence). The ends were cut back, 11 bases at V and 0 bases at J, with 9 bases in the middle. The DNA for the CDR3 is TGTGCCCACGCCCCTAGCACAGATACGCAGTATTTT. Protein: CAHAPSTDTQYF. The full variable domain, rest sourced from reference TRBV7-9 and TRBJ2-3, is DTGVSQNPRHKITKRGQNVTFRCDPISEHNRLYWYRQTLGQGPEFLTYFQNEAQLEKSRLLSDRFSAERPKGSFSTLEIQRTEQGDSAMYLCAHAPSTDTQYFGPGTRLTVL.

The J gene is TRBJ2-3, the V gene TRBV6-1; D perhaps matches TRBD2 (5 bases). The CDR3 length is 13 residues. V was trimmed by 3 bases and J by 9 bases, leaving 13 bases between them. Germline CDR1 and CDR2: MNHNS and SASEGT. The CDR3 DNA reads as TGTGCCAGCAGTGATAGGCTCTCGGGAACGCAGTATTTT. It specifies CASSDRLSGTQYF.

Many counts were recorded for this clonotype. The J gene is TRBJ2-1, the V gene TRBV7-8; 10 bases are a match to TRBD2. CDR3 length: 16 residues. The V gene's germline CDR1 is SGHVS and CDR2 FQNEAQ. V was pared by 5 bases and J by 4 bases, with 8 bases of the junction left unmatched. The CDR3 protein is CASSTPSSGGYNEQFF. The DNA of the CDR3 is TGTGCCAGCAGCACCCCATCTAGCGGGGGATACAATGAGCAGTTCTTC.

This clonotype was observed at least ten times. J is TRBJ1-5 and V is TRBV30; TRBD1 aligns across 7 bases. CDR1 and CDR2 (germline): GTSNPN, SVGIG (reference sequence). The CDR3 is 13 amino acids. V lost 0 bases and J lost 4; bases outside the gene matches: 0. This CDR3 is CAWSVRGNQPQHF. The CDR3 DNA reads as TGTGCCTGGAGTGTCAGGGGGAATCAGCCCCAGCATTTT.

This clonotype was observed many times. The chain recombines TRBV13 with TRBJ2-7; possibly TRBD1 for D (5 bases). The CDR3 totals 14 residues. Germline V gene lookup returns CDR1 PRHDT and CDR2 FYEKMQ (reference sequence). V lost 4 bases, J lost 2 bases, and 12 bases lay in between. The CDR3 protein is CASSSDRRPYEQYF. CDR3 nucleotide sequence: TGTGCCAGCAGCTCCGACAGAAGGCCCTACGAGCAGTACTTC.

This clonotype was recorded a few times. The chain uses TRBV4-2 and TRBJ2-3; 7 nucleotides line up with TRBD1. The germline V gene encodes CDR1 LGHNA and CDR2 YNFKEQ. V trimming: 3 bases; J trimming: 7 bases; junction bases outside the gene matches: 10. The CDR3 is 15 amino acids. In nucleotides, the CDR3 is TGTGCCAGCAGCCAGGACGGGACAGTCGAGCATACGCAGTATTTT. Translation gives CASSQDGTVEHTQYF.

Ten or more counts support this clonotype. The rearrangement links TRBV10-1 to TRBJ2-1; the D gene could be TRBD1 or TRBD2 (5 bases each). V was trimmed by 3 bases and J by 0 bases, leaving 9 bases between them. The CDR3 sequence is 15 residues long. Germline V gene sequence: CDR1 WNHNN, CDR2 SYGVQD (reference sequence). The CDR3 nucleotides read TGCGCCAGCAGTGAATCAGGGAGCTCCTACAATGAGCAGTTCTTC. This codes for CASSESGSSYNEQFF.

This clonotype was observed at least ten times. This rearrangement joins TRBV23-1 to TRBJ2-2; D unclear. TRBV23-1 is noted as an ORF with a role that remains uncertain. V was pared by 0 bases and J by 5 bases, with 10 bases between. The CDR3 extends over 15 amino acids. The CDR3 sequence: CASSQSFVGTGELFF. CDR3 in DNA: TGCGCCAGCAGTCAATCATTCGTGGGGACCGGGGAGCTGTTTTTT.

This clonotype was recorded many times. The chain uses TRBV4-1 and TRBJ2-7; 7 bases map to TRBD1. V was clipped by 5 bases and J by 7 bases; unmatched bases: 8. The CDR3 is made up of 13 amino acids. Germline lookup yields CDR1 MGHRA and CDR2 YSYEKL. CDR3 in DNA: TGCGCCAGCAGCGAGACAGGGCGTCGTGAGCAGTACTTC. Protein sequence: CASSETGRREQYF.

In this sample, this clonotype turned up many times. The genes are TRBV29-1 and TRBJ2-7; possible D gene TRBD1, 5 bases. The germline CDR1 and CDR2 sequences are SQVTM and ANQGSEA. Trimming shortened V by 1 base and J by 6 bases, and 13 bases separated the two germline ends. This CDR3 comprises 13 residues. CDR3 bases: TGCAGCGTTGAAGGGGCAGGGCCTCTCGAGCAGTACTTC. Translated: CSVEGAGPLEQYF.

This clonotype was picked up many times. The chain joins TRBV5-1 to TRBJ2-1; D is unresolved. This CDR3 contains 14 residues. Trimming left V 0 bases short and J 1 base short, with 5 bases between. The germline V gene encodes CDR1 SGHRS and CDR2 YFSETQ. The CDR3 protein is CASSLDTSYNEQFF. CDR3 DNA sequence: TGCGCCAGCAGCTTGGACACGTCCTACAATGAGCAGTTCTTC.

The V and J genes are TRBV7-2 and TRBJ1-2; D may be TRBD1 (6 bases). Germline V gives CDR1 SGHTA, CDR2 FQGNSA. The CDR3 has 13 residues. The germline V and J ends were trimmed by 6 bases and 7 bases, with 15 bases remaining between them. The CDR3 loop is CASRMTGTSGYTF. In DNA, the CDR3 is TGTGCCAGCAGGATGACAGGTACCAGTGGCTACACCTTC.

The chain is built from TRBV25-1 and TRBJ2-1; D is perhaps TRBD2 (5 bases). Trimming cost V 6 bases and J 5 bases, with 17 bases left between them. Looked up from germline, CDR1 is MGHDK and CDR2 is SYGVNS. The CDR3 extends over 15 amino acids. The CDR3 DNA reads TGTGCCAGCAGGACCCTCGCGGCGGGTGACAATGAGCAGTTCTTC. This sequence encodes CASRTLAAGDNEQFF.

This clonotype occurred many times. The chain carries TRBV29-1 and TRBJ2-4; 8 bases align to TRBD1. CDR1 SQVTM and CDR2 ANQGSEA come from the germline V gene. Trimming took 7 bases from V and 3 from J; bases not matched to a gene: 5. The CDR3 contains 13 residues. CDR3 sequence (DNA): TGCAGCGCCATAGACAGGGGCAAAAACATTCAGTACTTC. It yields the protein CSAIDRGKNIQYF.

This clonotype has a handful of counts. The V gene is TRBV20-1, the J gene TRBJ1-2; 9 positions agree with TRBD1. The CDR3 contains 12 residues. Germline trimming cut 6 bases from V and 9 bases from J; bases unmatched to any gene: 8. The germline V gene has CDR1 DFQATT and CDR2 SNEGSKA (reference sequence). In DNA form, the CDR3 reads TGCAGTGCCCGGGACAGGGACTGGCGCTACACCTTC. Residues: CSARDRDWRYTF.

This clonotype has at least ten counts. V is TRBV24-1 and J is TRBJ1-6; D possibly corresponds to TRBD1 (6 bases). This CDR3 spans 14 amino acids. Germline CDR1 KGHDR, CDR2 SFDVKD. The germline V and J ends were trimmed by 8 bases and 14 bases, with 21 bases remaining between them. CDR3 protein: CATNRTDSRGALHF. In DNA form, the CDR3 reads TGTGCCACCAATCGGACAGACAGCCGGGGGGCCCTCCACTTT.

This clonotype was observed a few times. The rearrangement uses TRBV6-1 and TRBJ1-1; 8 bases are shared with TRBD1. This CDR3 has 13 amino acids. CDR1 is MNHNS and CDR2 is SASEGT in the germline V gene. V lost 4 bases to trimming and J lost 4 bases; unmatched junction nucleotides: 2. The CDR3 DNA reads as TGTGCCAGCAGTGCACAGGGGGGCACTGAAGCTTTCTTT. Translated, it gives CASSAQGGTEAFF.

The sample holds many counts of this clonotype. This rearrangement joins TRBV3-1 to TRBJ1-3; weak D call: TRBD1 (5 bases). From germline, CDR1 is LGHDT and CDR2 YNNKEL (reference sequence). The CDR3 loop spans 15 amino acids. Deletions cut 0 bases from V and 3 bases from J, with 9 bases between. CDR3 in amino acids: CASSQDRDHGNTIYF. In DNA, the CDR3 is TGTGCCAGCAGCCAAGACCGGGACCATGGAAACACCATATATTTT.

This clonotype has a count of ten or more. V is TRBV6-5 and J is TRBJ1-5; D remains unclear. The CDR3 loop spans 18 amino acids. Germline V gene data show CDR1 as MNHEY and CDR2 as SVGAGI. The V and J ends lost 4 bases and 7 bases respectively, with 26 bases between them. The CDR3 nucleotides are TGTGCCAGCAGTTTTAGAAGTGATAGAGTCAGGACGGGGCAGCCCCAGCATTTT. Translating gives CASSFRSDRVRTGQPQHF.

There are many counts of this clonotype. At one end the junction does not follow the germline gene, possibly because of a read error. The J gene is TRBJ2-1, the V gene TRBV20-1; perhaps TRBD2 as D (6 bases). This CDR3 has 15 amino acids. Germline V gene data show CDR1 as DFQATT and CDR2 as SNEGSKA (reference sequence). The CDR3: CSARDGRSSYNVQFF. In DNA, the CDR3 is TGCAGTGCTAGGGACGGGAGAAGCTCCTACAATGTGCAGTTCTTC.

This clonotype was recorded many times. This rearrangement joins TRBV2 to TRBJ2-1; 10 nucleotides agree with TRBD1. The CDR3 extends over 15 amino acids. Germline V lookup: CDR1 SNHLY, CDR2 FYNNEI. Trimming at V came to 3 bases and at J to 6 bases, leaving 5 bases not matched to a gene. The DNA of the CDR3 is TGTGCCAGCAGTGATACCGGGACAGGGGCCAATGAGCAGTTCTTC. Protein sequence: CASSDTGTGANEQFF.

The sample holds a few counts of this clonotype. V usage is TRBV6-2 or TRBV6-3 and J usage is TRBJ1-1; D gene unclear. V was pared by 5 bases and J by 5 bases, with 12 bases between. This CDR3 is built from 13 residues. The germline gives CDR1 MNHEY, CDR2 SVGEGT. CDR3 protein: CASSAGGWTEAFF. CDR3 DNA sequence: TGTGCCAGCAGTGCAGGTGGATGGACTGAAGCTTTCTTT.